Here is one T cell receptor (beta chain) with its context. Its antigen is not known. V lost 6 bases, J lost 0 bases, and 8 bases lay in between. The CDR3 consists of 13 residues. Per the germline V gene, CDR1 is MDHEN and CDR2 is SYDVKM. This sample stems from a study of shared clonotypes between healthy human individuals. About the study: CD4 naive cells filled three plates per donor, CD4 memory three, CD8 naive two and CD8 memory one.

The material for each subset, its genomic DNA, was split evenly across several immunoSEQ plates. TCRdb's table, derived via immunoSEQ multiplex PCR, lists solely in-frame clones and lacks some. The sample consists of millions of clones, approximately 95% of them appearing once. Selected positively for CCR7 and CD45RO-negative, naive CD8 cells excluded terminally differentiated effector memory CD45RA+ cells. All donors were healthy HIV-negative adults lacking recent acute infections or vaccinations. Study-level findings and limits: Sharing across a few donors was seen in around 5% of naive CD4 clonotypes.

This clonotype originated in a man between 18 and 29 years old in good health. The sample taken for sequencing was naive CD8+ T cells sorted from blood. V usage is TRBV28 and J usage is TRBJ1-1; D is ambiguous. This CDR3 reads CASSPGLNTEAFF. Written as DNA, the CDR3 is TGTGCCAGCAGCCCCGGATTGAACACTGAAGCTTTCTTT. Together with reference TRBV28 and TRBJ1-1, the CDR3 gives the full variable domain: DVKVTQSSRYLVKRTGEKVFLECVQDMDHENMFWYRQDPGLGLRLIYFSYDVKMKEKGDIPEGYSVSREKKERFSLILESASTNQTSMYLCASSPGLNTEAFFGQGTRLTVV.